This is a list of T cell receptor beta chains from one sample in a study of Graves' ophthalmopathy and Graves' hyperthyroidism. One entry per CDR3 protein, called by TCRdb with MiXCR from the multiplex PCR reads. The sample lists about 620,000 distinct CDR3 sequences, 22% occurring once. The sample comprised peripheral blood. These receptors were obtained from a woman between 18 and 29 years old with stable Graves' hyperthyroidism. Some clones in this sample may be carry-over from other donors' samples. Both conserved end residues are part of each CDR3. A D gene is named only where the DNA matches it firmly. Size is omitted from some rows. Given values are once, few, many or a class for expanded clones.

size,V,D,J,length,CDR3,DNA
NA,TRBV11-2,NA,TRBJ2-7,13,CASSSDAIGEQYF,TGTGCCAGCAGCTCGGACGCGATAGGCGAGCAGTACTTC
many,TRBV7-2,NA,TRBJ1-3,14,CASSLGVAGNTIYF,TGTGCCAGCAGCTTGGGAGTGGCTGGAAACACCATATATTTT
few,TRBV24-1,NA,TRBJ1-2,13,CATSDFSGNGYTF,TGTGCCACCAGTGATTTTTCGGGGAATGGCTACACCTTC
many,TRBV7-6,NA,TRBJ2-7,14,CASSLRWLYYEQYF,TGTGCCAGCAGCTTAAGGTGGCTATACTACGAGCAGTACTTC
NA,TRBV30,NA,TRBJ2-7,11,CAWSSAYEQYF,TGTGCCTGGAGTTCGGCCTACGAGCAGTACTTC
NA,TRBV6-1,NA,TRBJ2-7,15,CASSEKGDGSYEQYF,TGTGCCAGCAGTGAAAAGGGCGACGGGAGCTACGAGCAGTACTTC
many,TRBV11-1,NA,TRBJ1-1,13,CASSFIEDTEAFF,TGTGCCAGCAGCTTTATTGAGGACACTGAAGCTTTCTTT
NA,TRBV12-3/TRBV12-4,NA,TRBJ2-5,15,CASSDYIASEETQYF,TGTGCCAGCAGTGATTATATCGCTAGCGAAGAGACCCAGTACTTC
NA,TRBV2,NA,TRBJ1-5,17,CASSEEEGRGSNQPQHF,TGTGCCAGCAGTGAAGAAGAAGGGAGAGGGAGCAATCAGCCCCAGCATTTT
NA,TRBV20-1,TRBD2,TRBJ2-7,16,CSARRYGLAETYEQYF,TGCAGTGCTAGAAGATACGGACTAGCGGAGACCTACGAGCAGTACTTC
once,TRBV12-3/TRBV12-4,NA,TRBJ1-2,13,CASSFGVMHGYTF,TGTGCCAGCAGTTTTGGGGTTATGCATGGCTACACCTTC
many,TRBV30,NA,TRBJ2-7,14,CAWSARDLHYEQYF,TGTGCCTGGAGTGCACGGGACTTGCACTACGAGCAGTACTTC
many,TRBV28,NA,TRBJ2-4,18,CASSTRDRASVGKNIQYF,TGTGCCAGCAGTACCCGGGACCGGGCTAGTGTTGGCAAAAACATTCAGTACTTC
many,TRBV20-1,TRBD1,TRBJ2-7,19,CSARDFRDRGEKGSYEQYF,TGCAGTGCTAGAGATTTTAGGGACAGGGGGGAGAAAGGCTCCTACGAGCAGTACTTC
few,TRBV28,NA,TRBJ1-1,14,CASSIPGLNTEAFF,TGTGCCAGCTCCATCCCCGGGCTGAACACTGAAGCTTTCTTT
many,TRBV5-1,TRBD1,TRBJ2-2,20,CASSLHFLYPGQTYTGELFF,TGCGCCAGCAGCTTACACTTTCTTTATCCGGGACAGACGTACACCGGGGAGCTGTTTTTT
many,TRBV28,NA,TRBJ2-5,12,CASRSSWETQYF,TGTGCCAGCAGATCCTCTTGGGAGACCCAGTACTTC
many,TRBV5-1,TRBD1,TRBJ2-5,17,CASSLVGRGRNQETQYF,TGCGCCAGCAGCTTGGTTGGCAGGGGGCGGAACCAAGAGACCCAGTACTTC
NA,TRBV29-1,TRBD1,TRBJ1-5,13,CSVGTGLRQPQHF,TGCAGCGTTGGGACAGGGCTAAGGCAGCCCCAGCATTTT
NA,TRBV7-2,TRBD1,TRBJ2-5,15,CASSPQTGHQETQYF,TGTGCCAGCAGCCCACAGACAGGGCATCAAGAGACCCAGTACTTC
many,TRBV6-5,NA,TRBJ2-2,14,CASSYLAIPGELFF,TGTGCCAGCAGTTACCTGGCCATCCCCGGGGAGCTGTTTTTT
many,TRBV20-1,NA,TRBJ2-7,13,CSAYQGGVWEQYF,TGCAGTGCTTACCAGGGTGGGGTCTGGGAGCAGTACTTC
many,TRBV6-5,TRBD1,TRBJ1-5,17,CASSSPFGDRVNQPQHF,TGTGCCAGCAGTTCGCCATTTGGGGACAGGGTCAATCAGCCCCAGCATTTT
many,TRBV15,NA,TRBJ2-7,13,CATSRDQGGEQYF,TGTGCCACCAGCAGAGATCAGGGGGGCGAGCAGTACTTC
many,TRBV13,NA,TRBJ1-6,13,CASSLNSDSPLHF,TGTGCCAGCAGCTTAAACTCGGACTCACCCCTCCACTTT
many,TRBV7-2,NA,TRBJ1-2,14,CASSLVAELEGYTF,TGTGCCAGCAGCTTAGTGGCGGAGTTGGAGGGCTACACCTTC
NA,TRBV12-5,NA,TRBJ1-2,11,CATGGLAGESF,TGTGCTACCGGGGGGCTGGCGGGAGAGAGCTTC
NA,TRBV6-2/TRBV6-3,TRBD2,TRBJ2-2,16,CASTDIAGAGTGELFF,TGTGCCAGCACAGACATAGCGGGAGCGGGGACCGGGGAGCTGTTTTTT
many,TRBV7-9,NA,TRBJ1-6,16,CASSFVGISYNSPLHF,TGTGCCAGCAGCTTTGTCGGGATCTCCTATAATTCACCCCTCCACTTT
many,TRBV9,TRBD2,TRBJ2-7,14,CASSVGSGSYEQYF,TGTGCCAGCAGCGTAGGTAGCGGGAGTTACGAGCAGTACTTC